This paragraph covers one TCR beta chain sequence. The antigen remains unidentified. Germline CDR1 KGHSH, CDR2 LQKENI. V was pared by 2 bases and J by 5 bases, with 15 bases between. The CDR3 extends over 15 amino acids. These data are taken from a study of T cell responses to AZD1222 COVID-19 vaccine. Study overall: Whether given at about 4 or about 12 weeks, second doses were pooled. Study findings and constraints: Donors, mostly white British, included more females; clonal diversity was possibly underestimated. Just a handful of AZD1222 recipients tested seropositive at baseline.

The method was immunoSEQ multiplex PCR; TCRdb's version includes in-frame clones alone and lacks a portion of them. The sample comprises roughly 100,000 clones, 84% of which are singletons, and about 18% rests with the top ten. This TCR came from an adult in good health. The gene calls are TRBV18 and TRBJ1-1, with a weak D call TRBD1 (6 bases). The sample in question was peripheral blood, obtained on day 0 of AZD1222 vaccination. CDR3 coding DNA: TGTGCCAGCTCACCAGGTCCCACAGGGTTGACTGAAGCTTTCTTT. This translates into CASSPGPTGLTEAFF.